The clone carrying this T cell receptor beta chain has more than one count but fewer than ten. In the source study's methods: Reference gene primers were amplified, and this amplification served to estimate nucleated cell counts. Clones were sequenced by immunoSEQ multiplex PCR, and TCRdb holds only the in-frame ones, with some missing. V, J and clone size reflect that table, while D and trimming were determined from the DNA. This sample has roughly 200,000 clones, with 83% found just once. The junction had 5 bases not matched to a gene; V was cut back by 10 bases and J by 2 bases. The V gene's germline CDR1 is SNHLY and CDR2 FYNNEI. CDR3 length: 13 amino acids. The record originates from a study of blood T cell repertoires in COVID-19.

Source material: peripheral blood. The receptor's source is a woman younger than 45 with COVID-19, enrolled during active disease. The chain links TRBV2 to TRBJ1-5, with 7 bases lining up with TRBD1. Written as DNA, the CDR3 is TGTGCCATCCAGGGGGACGGCAATCAGCCCCAGCATTTT. Translating gives CAIQGDGNQPQHF.